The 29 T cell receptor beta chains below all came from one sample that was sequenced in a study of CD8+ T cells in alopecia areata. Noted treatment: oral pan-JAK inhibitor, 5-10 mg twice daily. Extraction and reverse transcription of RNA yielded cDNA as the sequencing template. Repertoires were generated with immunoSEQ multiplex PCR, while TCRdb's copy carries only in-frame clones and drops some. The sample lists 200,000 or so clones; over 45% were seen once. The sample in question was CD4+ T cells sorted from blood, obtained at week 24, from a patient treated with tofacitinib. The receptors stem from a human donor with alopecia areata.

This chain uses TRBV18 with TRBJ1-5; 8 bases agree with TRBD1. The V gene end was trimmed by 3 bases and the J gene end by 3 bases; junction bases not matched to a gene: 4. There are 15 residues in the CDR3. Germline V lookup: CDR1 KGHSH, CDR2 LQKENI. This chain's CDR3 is CASSPGTGNNQPQHF. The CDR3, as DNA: TGTGCCAGCTCACCTGGGACAGGAAACAATCAGCCCCAGCATTTT.

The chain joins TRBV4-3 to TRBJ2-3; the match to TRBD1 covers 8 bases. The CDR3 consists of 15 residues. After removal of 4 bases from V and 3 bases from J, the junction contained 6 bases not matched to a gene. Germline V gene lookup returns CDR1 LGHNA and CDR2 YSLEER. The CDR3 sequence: CASSLGQGWTDTQYF. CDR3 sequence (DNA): TGCGCCAGCAGCCTTGGACAGGGCTGGACAGATACGCAGTATTTT.

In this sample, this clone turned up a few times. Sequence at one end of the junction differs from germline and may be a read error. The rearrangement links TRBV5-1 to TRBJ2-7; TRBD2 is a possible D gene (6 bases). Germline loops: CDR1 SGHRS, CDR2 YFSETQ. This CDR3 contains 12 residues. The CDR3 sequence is CASSEPGRRSGF. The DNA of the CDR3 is TGCGCCAGCAGCGAGCCGGGGAGGAGAAGCGGCTTC.

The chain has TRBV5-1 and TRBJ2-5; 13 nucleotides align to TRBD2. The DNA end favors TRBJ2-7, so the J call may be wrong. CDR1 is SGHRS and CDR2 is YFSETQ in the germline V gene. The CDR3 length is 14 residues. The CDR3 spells CASSQTSGRYEQYF. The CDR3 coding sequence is TGCGCCAGCAGCCAGACTAGCGGGAGGTACGAGCAGTACTTC.

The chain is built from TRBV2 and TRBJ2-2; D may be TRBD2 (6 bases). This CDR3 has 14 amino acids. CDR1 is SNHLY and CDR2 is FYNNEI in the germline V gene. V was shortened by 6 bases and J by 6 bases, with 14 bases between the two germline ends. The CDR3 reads CASSRLVSAGELFF. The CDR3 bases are TGTGCCAGCAGCAGACTAGTCTCGGCCGGGGAGCTGTTTTTT.

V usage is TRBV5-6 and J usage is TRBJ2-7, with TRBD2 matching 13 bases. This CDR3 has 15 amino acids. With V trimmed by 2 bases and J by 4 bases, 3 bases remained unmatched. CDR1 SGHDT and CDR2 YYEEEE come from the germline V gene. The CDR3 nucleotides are TGTGCCAGCAGCTTCGGACTAGCGGGGGAGTACGAGCAGTACTTC. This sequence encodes CASSFGLAGEYEQYF.

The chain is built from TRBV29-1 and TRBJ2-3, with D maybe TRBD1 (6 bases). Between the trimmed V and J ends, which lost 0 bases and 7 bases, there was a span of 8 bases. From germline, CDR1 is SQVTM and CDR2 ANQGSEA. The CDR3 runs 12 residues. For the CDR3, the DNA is TGCAGCGTTGAAGAACAGGGTTATACGCAGTATTTT. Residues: CSVEEQGYTQYF.

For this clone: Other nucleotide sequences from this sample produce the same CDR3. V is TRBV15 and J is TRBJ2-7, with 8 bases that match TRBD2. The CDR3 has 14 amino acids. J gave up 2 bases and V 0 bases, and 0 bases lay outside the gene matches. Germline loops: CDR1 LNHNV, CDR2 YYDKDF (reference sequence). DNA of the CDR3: TGTGCCACCAGCAGAGAACTAGCGGCCTACGAGCAGTACTTC. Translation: CATSRELAAYEQYF.

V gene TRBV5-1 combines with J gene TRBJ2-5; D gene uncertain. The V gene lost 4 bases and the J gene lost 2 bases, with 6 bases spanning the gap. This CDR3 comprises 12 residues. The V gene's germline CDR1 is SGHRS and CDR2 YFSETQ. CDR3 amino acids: CASSEDQETQYF. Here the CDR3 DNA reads TGCGCCAGCAGCGAAGATCAAGAGACCCAGTACTTC.

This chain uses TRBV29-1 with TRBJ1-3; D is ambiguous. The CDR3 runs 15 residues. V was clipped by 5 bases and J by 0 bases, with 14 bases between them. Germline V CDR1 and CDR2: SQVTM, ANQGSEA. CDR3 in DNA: TGCAGCGTTCTTGGGTCGGAGAGCTCTGGAAACACCATATATTTT. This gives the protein CSVLGSESSGNTIYF.

CDR3 amino acids: CASSSMEDWGTEAFF. The CDR3 nucleotides are TGTGCCAGCAGTTCGATGGAAGACTGGGGAACTGAAGCTTTCTTT. V gene TRBV28 combines with J gene TRBJ1-1, with D unclear. Trimming pared 4 bases from V and 5 bases from J, leaving 17 bases between. CDR3 size: 15 residues. In germline, CDR1 is MDHEN, CDR2 SYDVKM.

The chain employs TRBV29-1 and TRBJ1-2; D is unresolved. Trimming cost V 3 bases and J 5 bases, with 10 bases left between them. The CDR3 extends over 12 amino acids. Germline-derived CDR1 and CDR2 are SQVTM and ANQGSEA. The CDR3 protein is CSVDSASYGYTF. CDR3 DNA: TGCAGCGTTGACTCAGCCTCGTATGGCTACACCTTC.

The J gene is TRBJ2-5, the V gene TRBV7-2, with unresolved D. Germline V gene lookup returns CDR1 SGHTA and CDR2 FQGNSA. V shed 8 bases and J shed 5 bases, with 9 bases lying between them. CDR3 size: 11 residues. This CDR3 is CASGLRETQYF. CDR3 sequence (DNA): TGTGCCAGCGGGCTCCGGGAGACCCAGTACTTC. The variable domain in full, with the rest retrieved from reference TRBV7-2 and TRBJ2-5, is GAGVSQSPSNKVTEKGKDVELRCDPISGHTALYWYRQSLGQGLEFLIYFQGNSAPDKSGLPSDRFSAERTGGSVSTLTIQRTQQEDSAVYLCASGLRETQYFGPGTRLLVL.

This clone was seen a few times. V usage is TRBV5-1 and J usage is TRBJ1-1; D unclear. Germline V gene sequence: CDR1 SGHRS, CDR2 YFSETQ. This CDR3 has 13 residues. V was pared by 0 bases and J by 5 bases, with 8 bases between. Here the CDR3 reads CASSLVGETEAFF. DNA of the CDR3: TGCGCCAGCAGCTTGGTGGGCGAGACTGAAGCTTTCTTT.

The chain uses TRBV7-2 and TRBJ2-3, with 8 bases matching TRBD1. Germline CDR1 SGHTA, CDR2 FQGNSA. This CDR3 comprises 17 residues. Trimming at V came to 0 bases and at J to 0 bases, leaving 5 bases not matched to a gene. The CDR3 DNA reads TGTGCCAGCAGCTTAGCTCTTCGGACAGGGAGCACAGATACGCAGTATTTT. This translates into CASSLALRTGSTDTQYF.

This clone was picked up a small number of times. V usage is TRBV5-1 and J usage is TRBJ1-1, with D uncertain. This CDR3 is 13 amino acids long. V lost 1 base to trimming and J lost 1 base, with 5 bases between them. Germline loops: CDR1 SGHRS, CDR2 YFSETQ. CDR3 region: CASSLQANTEAFF. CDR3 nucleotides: TGCGCCAGCAGCTTGCAGGCGAACACTGAAGCTTTCTTT.

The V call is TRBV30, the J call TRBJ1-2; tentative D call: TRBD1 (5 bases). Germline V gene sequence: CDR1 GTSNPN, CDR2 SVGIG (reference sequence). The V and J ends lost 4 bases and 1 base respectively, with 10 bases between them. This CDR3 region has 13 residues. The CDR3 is CAWTRDFNYGYTF. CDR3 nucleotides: TGTGCCTGGACTCGGGACTTTAACTATGGCTACACCTTC. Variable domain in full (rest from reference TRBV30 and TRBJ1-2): SQTIHQWPATLVQPVGSPLSLECTVEGTSNPNLYWYRQAAGRGLQLLFYSVGIGQISSEVPQNLSASRPQDRQFILSSKKLLLSDSGFYLCAWTRDFNYGYTFGSGTRLTVV.

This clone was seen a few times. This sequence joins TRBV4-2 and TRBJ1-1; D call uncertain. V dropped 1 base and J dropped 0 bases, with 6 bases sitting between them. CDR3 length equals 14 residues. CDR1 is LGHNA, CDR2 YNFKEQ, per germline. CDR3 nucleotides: TGTGCCAGCAGCCAAGCAGGCATGAACACTGAAGCTTTCTTT. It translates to CASSQAGMNTEAFF.

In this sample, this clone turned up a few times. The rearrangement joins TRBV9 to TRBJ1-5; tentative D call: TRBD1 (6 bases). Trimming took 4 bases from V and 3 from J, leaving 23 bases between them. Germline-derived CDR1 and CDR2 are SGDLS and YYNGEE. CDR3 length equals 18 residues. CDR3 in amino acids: CASSTTTRDINHNQPQHF. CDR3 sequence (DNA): TGTGCCAGCAGCACAACCACCCGGGACATCAACCACAATCAGCCCCAGCATTTT.

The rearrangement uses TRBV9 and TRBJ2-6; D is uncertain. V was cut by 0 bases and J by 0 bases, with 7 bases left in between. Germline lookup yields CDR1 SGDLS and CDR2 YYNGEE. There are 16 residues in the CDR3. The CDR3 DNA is TGTGCCAGCAGCGTAGAACCTTCCTCTGGGGCCAACGTCCTGACTTTC. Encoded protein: CASSVEPSSGANVLTF.

This CDR3 is CASSLAGGRPQHF. For the CDR3, the DNA is TGCGCCAGCAGCTTGGCCGGGGGACGGCCCCAGCATTTT. The rearrangement joins TRBV5-1 to TRBJ1-5; tentatively, D is TRBD1 (5 bases). V dropped 0 bases and J dropped 9 bases, with 10 bases sitting between them. Germline lookup yields CDR1 SGHRS and CDR2 YFSETQ. The CDR3 runs 13 residues.

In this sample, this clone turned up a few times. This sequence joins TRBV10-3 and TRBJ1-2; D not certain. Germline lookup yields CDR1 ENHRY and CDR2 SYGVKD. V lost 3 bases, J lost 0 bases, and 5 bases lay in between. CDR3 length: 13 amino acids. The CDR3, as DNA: TGTGCCATCAGTGATTCGACTAACTATGGCTACACCTTC. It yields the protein CAISDSTNYGYTF.

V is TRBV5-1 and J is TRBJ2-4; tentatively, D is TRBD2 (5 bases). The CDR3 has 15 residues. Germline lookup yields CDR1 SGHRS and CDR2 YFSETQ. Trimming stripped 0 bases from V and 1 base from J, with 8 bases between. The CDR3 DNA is TGCGCCAGCAGCTTGGCCGAGGGTGCCAAAAACATTCAGTACTTC. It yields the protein CASSLAEGAKNIQYF. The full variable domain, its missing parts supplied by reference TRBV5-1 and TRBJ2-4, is KAGVTQTPRYLIKTRGQQVTLSCSPISGHRSVSWYQQTPGQGLQFLFEYFSETQRNKGNFPGRFSGRQFSNSRSEMNVSTLELGDSALYLCASSLAEGAKNIQYFGAGTRLSVL.

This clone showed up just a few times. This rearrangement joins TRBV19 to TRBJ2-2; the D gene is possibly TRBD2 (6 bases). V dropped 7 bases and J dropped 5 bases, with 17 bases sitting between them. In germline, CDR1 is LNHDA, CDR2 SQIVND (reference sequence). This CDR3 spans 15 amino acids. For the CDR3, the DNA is TGTGCCAGTAATGTGGGGGGATTGTGGACCGGGGAGCTGTTTTTT. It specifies CASNVGGLWTGELFF.

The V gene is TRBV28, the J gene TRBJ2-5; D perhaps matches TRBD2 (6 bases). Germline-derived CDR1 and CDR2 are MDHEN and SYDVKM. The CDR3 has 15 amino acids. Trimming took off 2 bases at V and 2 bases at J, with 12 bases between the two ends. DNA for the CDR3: TGTGCCAGCAGTTTAACCGAGAGCGGGCAAGAGACCCAGTACTTC. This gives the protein CASSLTESGQETQYF.

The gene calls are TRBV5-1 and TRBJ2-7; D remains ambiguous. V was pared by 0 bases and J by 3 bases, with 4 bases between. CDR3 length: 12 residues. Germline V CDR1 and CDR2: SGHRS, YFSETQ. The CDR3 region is CASSLDNYEQYF. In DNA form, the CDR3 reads TGCGCCAGCAGCTTGGACAACTACGAGCAGTACTTC.

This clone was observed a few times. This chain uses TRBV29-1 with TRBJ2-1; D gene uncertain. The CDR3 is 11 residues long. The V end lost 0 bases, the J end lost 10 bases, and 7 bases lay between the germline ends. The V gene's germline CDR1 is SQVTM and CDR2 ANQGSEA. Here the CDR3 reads CSVEDPAEQFF. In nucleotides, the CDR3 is TGCAGCGTTGAAGACCCCGCCGAGCAGTTCTTC.

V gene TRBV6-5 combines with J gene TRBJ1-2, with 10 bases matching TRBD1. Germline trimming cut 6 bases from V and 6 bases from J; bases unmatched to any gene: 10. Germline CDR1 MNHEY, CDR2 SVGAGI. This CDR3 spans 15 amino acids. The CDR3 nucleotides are TGTGCCAGCAGCCTACCTGACAGGGGGCCAAATGGCTACACCTTC. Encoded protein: CASSLPDRGPNGYTF.

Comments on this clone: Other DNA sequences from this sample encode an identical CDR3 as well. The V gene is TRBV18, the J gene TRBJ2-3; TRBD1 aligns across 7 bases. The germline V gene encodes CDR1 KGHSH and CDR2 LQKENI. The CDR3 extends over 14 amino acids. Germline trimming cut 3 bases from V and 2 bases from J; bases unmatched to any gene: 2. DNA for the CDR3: TGTGCCAGCTCACCGGGACAGAACACAGATACGCAGTATTTT. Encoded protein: CASSPGQNTDTQYF. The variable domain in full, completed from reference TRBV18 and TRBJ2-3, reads NAGVMQNPRHLVRRRGQEARLRCSPMKGHSHVYWYRQLPEEGLKFMVYLQKENIIDESGMPKERFSAEFPKEGPSILRIQQVVRGDSAAYFCASSPGQNTDTQYFGPGTRLTVL.